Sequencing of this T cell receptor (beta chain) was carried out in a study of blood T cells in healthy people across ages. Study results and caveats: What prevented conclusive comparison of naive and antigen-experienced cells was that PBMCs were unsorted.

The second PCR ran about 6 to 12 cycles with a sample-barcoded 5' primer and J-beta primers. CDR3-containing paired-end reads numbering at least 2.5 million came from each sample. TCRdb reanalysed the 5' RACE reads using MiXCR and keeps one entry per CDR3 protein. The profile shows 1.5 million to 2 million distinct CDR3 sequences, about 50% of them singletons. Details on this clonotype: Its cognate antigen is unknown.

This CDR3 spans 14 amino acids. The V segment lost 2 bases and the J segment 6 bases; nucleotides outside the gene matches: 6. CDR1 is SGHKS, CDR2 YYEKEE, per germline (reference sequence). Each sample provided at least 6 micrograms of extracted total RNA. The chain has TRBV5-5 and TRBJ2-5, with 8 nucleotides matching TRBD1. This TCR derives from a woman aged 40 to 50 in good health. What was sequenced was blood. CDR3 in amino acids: CASSFQGAVKTQYF. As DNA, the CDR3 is TGTGCCAGCAGCTTTCAGGGGGCTGTAAAGACCCAGTACTTC.